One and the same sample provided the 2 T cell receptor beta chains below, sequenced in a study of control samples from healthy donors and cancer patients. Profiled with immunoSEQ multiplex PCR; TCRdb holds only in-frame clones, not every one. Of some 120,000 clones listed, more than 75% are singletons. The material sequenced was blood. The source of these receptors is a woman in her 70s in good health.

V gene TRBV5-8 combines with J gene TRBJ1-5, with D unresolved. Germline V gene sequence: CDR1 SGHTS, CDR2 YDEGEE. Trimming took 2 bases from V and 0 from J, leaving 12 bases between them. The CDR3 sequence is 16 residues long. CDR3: CASSFIQSHSNQPQHF. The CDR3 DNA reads TGTGCCAGCAGCTTCATCCAGAGCCATAGCAATCAGCCCCAGCATTTT. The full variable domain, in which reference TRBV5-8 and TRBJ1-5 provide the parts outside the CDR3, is EAGVTQSPTHLIKTRGQQATLRCSPISGHTSVYWYQQALGLGLQFLLWYDEGEERNRGNFPPRFSGRQFPNYSSELNVNALELEDSALYLCASSFIQSHSNQPQHFGDGTRLSIL.

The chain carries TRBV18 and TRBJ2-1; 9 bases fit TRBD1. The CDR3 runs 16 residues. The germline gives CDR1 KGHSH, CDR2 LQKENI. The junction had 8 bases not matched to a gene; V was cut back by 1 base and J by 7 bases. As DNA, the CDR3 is TGTGCCAGCTCACCACTACCGGGACAGGGTTTTAATGAGCAGTTCTTC. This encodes CASSPLPGQGFNEQFF. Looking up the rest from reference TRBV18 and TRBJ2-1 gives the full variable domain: NAGVMQNPRHLVRRRGQEARLRCSPMKGHSHVYWYRQLPEEGLKFMVYLQKENIIDESGMPKERFSAEFPKEGPSILRIQQVVRGDSAAYFCASSPLPGQGFNEQFFGPGTRLTVL.